Shown below are 11 T cell receptor beta chains from a single sample sequenced in a study of T cells after yellow fever vaccination. MiXCR, run by TCRdb on the 5' RACE reads, gives a single entry per CDR3 protein. The table records 300,000 to 400,000 distinct CDR3 sequences, around 6.4% of them present only once. Sequenced here: PBMCs, sampled 5 days after the yellow fever booster vaccination. These receptors came from a young man who received the YFV17D yellow fever vaccine.

This clonotype was detected many times. The chain joins TRBV7-2 to TRBJ2-4; D call uncertain. The V gene lost 5 bases and the J gene lost 5 bases, with 16 bases spanning the gap. This CDR3 spans 15 amino acids. Germline V lookup: CDR1 SGHTA, CDR2 FQGNSA. CDR3 protein: CASSPDEVAQNIQYF. In DNA, the CDR3 is TGTGCCAGCAGCCCAGACGAAGTTGCCCAAAACATTCAGTACTTC.

At least ten counts were recorded for this clonotype. A read error may produce the germline difference seen at one junction end. The chain combines TRBV7-7 with TRBJ2-3; 7 bases fit TRBD2. The CDR3 length is 15 residues. Germline V gene lookup returns CDR1 SSHAT and CDR2 FNYEAQ (reference sequence). The CDR3, as DNA: TGTGCTAGCAGCTCCGGAGCCACTAGCGCGGATACGCAGTATTTT. It is translated as CASSSGATSADTQYF.

This clonotype occurred a few times. The genes are TRBV6-5 and TRBJ1-2, with no clear D. Per germline, CDR1 MNHEY and CDR2 SVGAGI. Trimming cost V 8 bases and J 7 bases, with 17 bases left between them. The CDR3 is made up of 13 amino acids. The CDR3 here is CASRYSGVGGYTF. The CDR3 coding sequence is TGTGCCAGCCGCTACAGTGGCGTTGGTGGCTACACCTTC.

This clonotype turned up a few times. The rearrangement uses TRBV19 and TRBJ1-5; D uncertain. The CDR3 is 13 amino acids. Germline CDR1 and CDR2: LNHDA and SQIVND (reference sequence). Trimming removed 5 bases at V and 5 bases at J, with 10 bases between. The CDR3 here is CASSSTSHQPQHF. DNA of the CDR3: TGTGCCAGTAGTTCGACATCGCATCAGCCCCAGCATTTT.

Concerning this clonotype: The junction differs from germline at one of its ends, possibly a read error. The chain carries TRBV7-8 and TRBJ2-1, with 10 bases that match TRBD2. This CDR3 has 15 amino acids. Germline V CDR1 and CDR2: SGHVS, FQNEAQ. CDR3 nucleotide sequence: TGTGCCAGCAGCTTAGGACTAGCGGGTTACATTGAGCAGTTCTTC. This sequence encodes CASSLGLAGYIEQFF.

This clonotype was recorded at least ten times. The chain's CDR3 is CASRSPGLAGDTQYF. The CDR3, as DNA: TGTGCCAGCAGAAGCCCTGGACTAGCGGGAGATACGCAGTATTTT. The chain recombines TRBV12-3 or TRBV12-4 with TRBJ2-3, with 11 bases matching TRBD2. V was clipped by 6 bases and J by 5 bases; unmatched bases: 7. There are 15 residues in the CDR3.

This clonotype was seen repeatedly, ten times or more. The rearrangement links TRBV3-1 to TRBJ2-3; 11 positions agree with TRBD2. V trimming: 7 bases; J trimming: 3 bases; junction bases outside the gene matches: 6. The CDR3 totals 15 residues. CDR1 and CDR2 from the germline V gene are LGHDT and YNNKEL (reference sequence). CDR3 sequence: CASIGTSGRTDTQYF. Here the CDR3 DNA reads TGTGCCAGCATCGGGACTAGCGGACGTACAGATACGCAGTATTTT.

This clonotype was seen at least ten times. The chain has TRBV7-2 and TRBJ2-7; tentatively, D is TRBD2 (5 bases). Germline V gives CDR1 SGHTA, CDR2 FQGNSA. This CDR3 region has 11 residues. The V and J ends lost 5 bases and 7 bases respectively, with 9 bases between them. This chain's CDR3 is CASSPDWEQYF. The CDR3 nucleotides read TGTGCCAGCAGCCCGGACTGGGAGCAGTACTTC.

This clonotype was seen more than once but under ten times. The CDR3 region has the DNA TGCAGCGTGCGTCCGGGGGCCTACGAGCAGTACTTC. It specifies CSVRPGAYEQYF. V is TRBV29-1 and J is TRBJ2-7, with a possible D match to TRBD2 (6 bases). The germline V gene encodes CDR1 SQVTM and CDR2 ANQGSEA. There are 12 residues in the CDR3. V was cut by 6 bases and J by 2 bases, with 11 bases left in between.

The chain employs TRBV30 and TRBJ2-5; D possibly matches TRBD1 or TRBD2 (6 bases each). The length of the CDR3 is 14 residues. V lost 0 bases to trimming and J lost 5 bases, with 13 bases between them. Germline loops: CDR1 GTSNPN, CDR2 SVGIG (reference sequence). Here the CDR3 reads CAWSVGVGGETQYF. The CDR3 DNA is TGTGCCTGGAGTGTAGGGGTAGGGGGGGAGACCCAGTACTTC.

V is TRBV20-1 and J is TRBJ1-1; 7 bases map to TRBD1. V gave up 3 bases and J gave up 1 base; unmatched junction bases: 8. This CDR3 has 15 amino acids. CDR1 and CDR2 (germline): DFQATT, SNEGSKA (reference sequence). CDR3 DNA: TGCAGTGCTAGCGATTTCAGGGGGGGGAACACTGAAGCTTTCTTT. This gives the protein CSASDFRGGNTEAFF.